This passage covers 26 T cell receptor beta chains from one sample sequenced in a study of T cell repertoires in cytomegalovirus infection. TCRdb reprocessed the reads via MiXCR and lists one record per CDR3 protein. The repertoire consists of approximately 290,000 distinct CDR3 sequences, with roughly a quarter occurring once and the leading ten covering 11% to 15%. Sequenced material: PBMCs. All receptors come from a human donor in good health (CMV status not recorded). Some clones in this sample may be carry-over from other donors' samples.

In its sample, this clonotype was seen many times. The rearrangement joins TRBV7-8 to TRBJ2-7; no clear D. Per the germline V gene, CDR1 is SGHVS and CDR2 is FQNEAQ. Trimming stripped 2 bases from V and 0 bases from J, with 5 bases between. This CDR3 region has 13 residues. CDR3 protein: CASSLLGSYEQYV. The CDR3 DNA reads as TGTGCCAGCAGCTTACTGGGCTCCTACGAGCAGTACGTC.

As to this clonotype: The junction departs from germline at one end; a sequencing error may be responsible. CDR3 DNA: TGTGCCAGCAGACTGCACGGGGGGGACTATGGCTACAACTTC. The encoded protein is CASRLHGGDYGYNF. The V gene is TRBV11-2, the J gene TRBJ1-2; D may be TRBD1 (5 bases). The length of the CDR3 is 14 residues. Germline values: CDR1 SGHAT, CDR2 FQNNGV.

The chain couples TRBV20-1 to TRBJ1-5, with D tentatively TRBD1 (6 bases). The CDR3 spans 13 residues. The germline V and J ends were trimmed by 3 bases and 5 bases, with 11 bases remaining between them. Germline V gene lookup returns CDR1 DFQATT and CDR2 SNEGSKA (reference sequence). The CDR3 sequence: CSASRGPDQPQHF. The CDR3, as DNA: TGCAGTGCTAGTCGGGGGCCGGATCAGCCCCAGCATTTT.

This clonotype occurred a few times. The V call is TRBV14, the J call TRBJ1-4; 7 positions agree with TRBD1. Germline CDR1 and CDR2: SGHDN and FVKESK. CDR3 size: 15 residues. The junction had 10 bases not matched to a gene; V was cut back by 4 bases and J by 8 bases. CDR3 DNA sequence: TGTGCCAGCAGCCTAACCGGGACAGTCCGGGAAAAACTGTTTTTT. Translated: CASSLTGTVREKLFF.

Judged by abundance, this clonotype is medium-sized (0.01 to 0.1%). The J gene is TRBJ1-1, the V gene TRBV24-1; TRBD1 is a possible D gene (6 bases). Germline V lookup: CDR1 KGHDR, CDR2 SFDVKD. Trimming removed 9 bases from V and 8 bases from J, with 12 bases in between. The CDR3 length is 11 residues. Here the CDR3 DNA reads TGTGCCACCGAGGGGGGGCGGGAAGCTTTCTTT. Protein: CATEGGREAFF.

This clonotype was counted a few times. The chain has TRBV5-6 and TRBJ1-2; tentative D call: TRBD1 (6 bases). The germline V and J ends were trimmed by 2 bases and 6 bases, with 14 bases remaining between them. The CDR3 covers 14 residues. CDR1 SGHDT and CDR2 YYEEEE come from the germline V gene. In DNA form, the CDR3 reads TGTGCCAGCAGCTTCACACTTTGGACAGATGGCTACACCTTC. Its translation: CASSFTLWTDGYTF.

This clonotype was observed many times. V usage is TRBV7-2 and J usage is TRBJ2-3; no firm D call. Trimming shortened V by 5 bases and J by 2 bases, and 5 bases separated the two germline ends. Germline lookup yields CDR1 SGHTA and CDR2 FQGNSA. CDR3 length: 12 amino acids. CDR3 region: CASSRTTDTQYF. The CDR3 DNA follows: TGTGCCAGCAGCAGAACCACAGATACGCAGTATTTT.

The chain uses TRBV6-1 and TRBJ2-1, with 7 bases fitting TRBD1. The germline V gene has CDR1 MNHNS and CDR2 SASEGT. This CDR3 is built from 13 residues. V lost 6 bases to trimming and J lost 15 bases; unmatched junction nucleotides: 14. As DNA, the CDR3 is TGTGCCAGCAGGGGGGACAGAAGCAATTGGCCGTTCTTC. This translates into CASRGDRSNWPFF.

V and J are TRBV29-1 and TRBJ1-2; tentatively, D is TRBD1 (5 bases). Germline V gene lookup returns CDR1 SQVTM and CDR2 ANQGSEA. CDR3 length equals 11 residues. The V and J ends lost 7 bases and 4 bases respectively, with 10 bases between them. The CDR3 sequence is CSGRQGYGYTF. DNA for the CDR3: TGCAGCGGGCGGCAGGGCTATGGCTACACCTTC. Filled out from reference TRBV29-1 and TRBJ1-2, the complete variable domain reads SAVISQKPSRDICQRGTSLTIQCQVDSQVTMMFWYRQQPGQSLTLIATANQGSEATYESGFVIDKFPISRPNLTFSTLTVSNMSPEDSSIYLCSGRQGYGYTFGSGTRLTVV.

There are a few counts of this clonotype. This sequence joins TRBV6-2 or TRBV6-3 and TRBJ1-5; D call uncertain. With 6 bases removed from V and 7 bases from J, the gap between germline ends came to 13 bases. Germline values: CDR1 MNHEY, CDR2 SVGEGT. The CDR3 length is 13 residues. The CDR3 protein is CASSKPPEQPQHF. For the CDR3, the DNA is TGTGCCAGCAGCAAACCTCCCGAGCAGCCCCAGCATTTT.

V and J are TRBV11-2 and TRBJ2-7; 8 nucleotides match TRBD2. Germline CDR1 and CDR2: SGHAT and FQNNGV. The CDR3 extends over 16 amino acids. J gave up 4 bases and V 1 base, and 9 bases lay outside the gene matches. The CDR3 sequence: CASSLGPAGVGYEQYF. The CDR3 DNA is TGTGCCAGCAGCTTAGGCCCAGCGGGAGTCGGGTACGAGCAGTACTTC.

This chain joins TRBV5-1 and TRBJ2-3; 9 bases fit TRBD2. The CDR3 is made up of 14 amino acids. V lost 0 bases and J lost 8; bases outside the gene matches: 4. Germline CDR1 is SGHRS and CDR2 is YFSETQ. CDR3 sequence (DNA): TGCGCCAGCAGCTTGGCGCGGGAGGGCCTTACGCAGTATTTT. This codes for CASSLAREGLTQYF.

The chain recombines TRBV11-3 with TRBJ2-5; D perhaps matches TRBD2 (7 bases). Trimming cost V 5 bases and J 3 bases, with 16 bases left between them. From germline, CDR1 is SGHNT and CDR2 YENEEA. The CDR3 loop spans 15 amino acids. The CDR3 sequence: CASSLGGHAKETQYF. In DNA, the CDR3 is TGTGCCAGCAGCCTGGGGGGGCACGCAAAAGAGACCCAGTACTTC.

This clonotype was counted many times. V and J are TRBV7-2 and TRBJ2-3; 8 bases match TRBD2. Germline lookup yields CDR1 SGHTA and CDR2 FQGNSA. With V trimmed by 5 bases and J by 3 bases, 7 bases remained unmatched. CDR3 length equals 15 residues. CDR3 sequence reads: CASSQRAGGTDTQYF. The CDR3, as DNA: TGTGCCAGCAGCCAGAGGGCGGGAGGAACAGATACGCAGTATTTT.

The CDR3 reads CASSPLAGGIDTQYF. Here the CDR3 DNA reads TGTGCCAGCAGCCCGCTAGCGGGAGGAATAGATACGCAGTATTTT. The chain combines TRBV7-9 with TRBJ2-3; 11 bases match TRBD2. The CDR3 runs 15 residues. The V gene end was trimmed by 5 bases and the J gene end by 5 bases; junction bases not matched to a gene: 6. The germline V gene has CDR1 SEHNR and CDR2 FQNEAQ (reference sequence).

CDR3 amino acids: CASSPYDRGPRNQPQHF. CDR3 nucleotide sequence: TGTGCCAGCAGCCCCTACGACAGGGGGCCGCGCAATCAGCCCCAGCATTTT. The rearrangement links TRBV14 to TRBJ1-5; TRBD1 aligns across 10 bases. CDR1 and CDR2 from the germline V gene are SGHDN and FVKESK. The V and J ends lost 4 bases and 2 bases, in that order; junction bases with no gene match: 8. The CDR3 extends over 17 amino acids.

The chain carries TRBV7-2 and TRBJ1-1; 8 bases map to TRBD1. V shed 5 bases and J 4 bases; nucleotides not matched to a gene: 6. The V gene's germline CDR1 is SGHTA and CDR2 FQGNSA. CDR3 length: 14 residues. The CDR3 DNA is TGTGCCAGCAGCCGATACCAGGGGGCCACTGAAGCTTTCTTT. This encodes CASSRYQGATEAFF. Based on the CDR3 plus reference TRBV7-2 and TRBJ1-1, the full variable domain is GAGVSQSPSNKVTEKGKDVELRCDPISGHTALYWYRQSLGQGLEFLIYFQGNSAPDKSGLPSDRFSAERTGGSVSTLTIQRTQQEDSAVYLCASSRYQGATEAFFGQGTRLTVV.

This clonotype was seen a handful of times. The gene calls are TRBV20-1 and TRBJ2-1; D uncertain. Germline CDR1 reads DFQATT; CDR2 reads SNEGSKA (reference sequence). The CDR3 runs to 11 residues. Trimming pared 5 bases from V and 3 bases from J, leaving 5 bases between. DNA of the CDR3: TGCAGTGCTGACGGCTACAATGAGCAGTTCTTC. Protein product: CSADGYNEQFF.

This clonotype was found a few times. J is TRBJ2-1 and V is TRBV19; 11 bases map to TRBD2. V shed 7 bases and J 8 bases; nucleotides not matched to a gene: 7. The CDR3 runs to 14 residues. CDR1 is LNHDA, CDR2 SQIVND, per germline (reference sequence). For the CDR3, the DNA is TGTGCCAGTAAGCCTAGCGGGGGGTTCGATGAGCAGTTCTTC. It is translated as CASKPSGGFDEQFF.

This clonotype was observed many times. The rearrangement joins TRBV7-9 to TRBJ2-1; TRBD2 matches 9 bases. J was trimmed by 4 bases and V by 5 bases; bases with no gene match: 15. Germline V gives CDR1 SEHNR, CDR2 FQNEAQ (reference sequence). The CDR3 has 18 residues. The chain's CDR3 is CASSPAGGFSGSYNEQFF. In DNA form, the CDR3 reads TGTGCCAGCAGCCCTGCAGGGGGTTTTAGCGGGAGTTACAATGAGCAGTTCTTC.

The chain combines TRBV11-2 with TRBJ2-7, with D hard to call. This CDR3 has 14 amino acids. Germline V lookup: CDR1 SGHAT, CDR2 FQNNGV. Trimming cost V 1 base and J 3 bases, with 10 bases left between them. This CDR3 is CASSLVPDVYEQYF. The CDR3 DNA follows: TGTGCCAGCAGCTTAGTTCCAGACGTCTACGAGCAGTACTTC.

In this sample, this clonotype turned up a few times. The V call is TRBV12-3 or TRBV12-4, the J call TRBJ1-5, with D possibly being TRBD1 (5 bases). V lost 5 bases to trimming and J lost 3 bases, with 14 bases between them. CDR3 length equals 15 residues. In nucleotides, the CDR3 is TGTGCCAGCAGTCCCCGAGACAGAACCAATCAGCCCCAGCATTTT. Translated: CASSPRDRTNQPQHF.

This rearrangement joins TRBV14 to TRBJ1-1, with D perhaps TRBD1 (6 bases). Trimming stripped 3 bases from V and 11 bases from J, with 13 bases between. This CDR3 is built from 12 residues. Germline V CDR1 and CDR2: SGHDN, FVKESK. CDR3 residues: CASSQPTGRAFF. The CDR3, as DNA: TGTGCCAGCAGCCAGCCTACAGGGAGGGCTTTCTTT.

In this sample, this clonotype turned up many times. The genes are TRBV28 and TRBJ1-6; the match to TRBD1 covers 8 bases. The CDR3 is 16 residues long. Germline V lookup: CDR1 MDHEN, CDR2 SYDVKM. V shed 5 bases, J shed 9 bases, and the junction held 12 bases outside the gene matches. The CDR3 region is CASSIGQGGWVSPLHF. CDR3 nucleotide sequence: TGTGCCAGCAGTATCGGACAGGGCGGGTGGGTTTCACCCCTCCACTTT.

This clonotype was observed many times. The chain couples TRBV7-2 to TRBJ1-3; D unclear. The CDR3 consists of 15 residues. V lost 1 base and J 2 bases, leaving 9 bases between the germline ends. The germline V gene has CDR1 SGHTA and CDR2 FQGNSA. The CDR3 spells CASSLGRATGNTIYF. The CDR3 nucleotides read TGTGCCAGCAGCTTAGGGAGGGCTACTGGAAACACCATATATTTT.

This sequence joins TRBV20-1 and TRBJ1-4; 8 nucleotides align to TRBD1. Germline CDR1 DFQATT, CDR2 SNEGSKA (reference sequence). Trimming removed 2 bases from V and 8 bases from J; junction bases left unmatched: 7. The CDR3 length is 14 residues. The CDR3 protein is CSARIQGADEKLFF. CDR3 DNA sequence: TGCAGTGCTAGAATCCAGGGGGCGGACGAAAAACTGTTTTTT.